These T cell receptor beta chains were read from a single sample in a study of response to subunit inactivated influenza vaccine. TCRdb called the RT-PCR reads again in MiXCR, with one record for every CDR3 protein. The table includes about 500,000 distinct CDR3 sequences, roughly 13% detected once. The source was PBMCs from blood, collected roughly 46 days after vaccination. These receptor sequences come from a middle-aged man who received an inactivated influenza vaccine. The CDR3 runs from the conserved cysteine through the conserved F or W. A D gene is named only where the DNA matches it firmly. Clone size appears in some rows only: once, few, many, or a class for an expanded clone.

clone_size: NA
j_call: TRBJ2-3
d_call: TRBD1
v_call: TRBV7-9
cdr3_nt: TGTGCCAGCAGCTTCGGTGACAGGGCCCCTGTCACAGATACGCAGTATTTT
cdr3_aa: CASSFGDRAPVTDTQYF

clone_size: NA
j_call: TRBJ2-3
d_call: NA
v_call: TRBV7-9
cdr3_nt: TGTGCCAGCAGCCGCGTCAACATATACAGCACAGATACGCAGTATTTT
cdr3_aa: CASSRVNIYSTDTQYF

clone_size: few
j_call: TRBJ2-7
d_call: NA
v_call: TRBV10-2
cdr3_nt: TGCGCCAGCAGTGAGCGCCGGACAGCAGGCGAGCAGTACTTC
cdr3_aa: CASSERRTAGEQYF

clone_size: NA
j_call: TRBJ2-7
d_call: TRBD1
v_call: TRBV20-1
cdr3_nt: TGCAGTGCTAGAGTCCCGGGACAGATAGCTGAGCAGTACTTC
cdr3_aa: CSARVPGQIAEQYF

clone_size: few
j_call: TRBJ1-5
d_call: NA
v_call: TRBV7-2
cdr3_nt: TGTGCCAGCAGCTTGCGGCAGGGGTACAATCAGCCCCAGCATTTT
cdr3_aa: CASSLRQGYNQPQHF

clone_size: few
j_call: TRBJ2-1
d_call: NA
v_call: TRBV7-3
cdr3_nt: TGTGCCAGCAGCTTTGACGGCAATGAGCAGTTCTTC
cdr3_aa: CASSFDGNEQFF

clone_size: few
j_call: TRBJ1-1
d_call: NA
v_call: TRBV5-1
cdr3_nt: TGCGCCAGCAGCTCTGGGGATGGGTACACTGAAGCTTTCTTT
cdr3_aa: CASSSGDGYTEAFF

clone_size: NA
j_call: TRBJ2-5
d_call: NA
v_call: TRBV6-5
cdr3_nt: TGTGCCAGTACGGGAAACCAAGAGACCCAGTACTTC
cdr3_aa: CASTGNQETQYF

clone_size: few
j_call: TRBJ2-7
d_call: NA
v_call: TRBV6-2/TRBV6-3
cdr3_nt: TGTGCCAGCACTTTAGCGGTCTCCTACGAGCAGTACTTC
cdr3_aa: CASTLAVSYEQYF

clone_size: few
j_call: TRBJ1-6
d_call: NA
v_call: TRBV5-1
cdr3_nt: TGCGCCAGCAGCGACCCCACCTATAATTCACCCCTCCACTTT
cdr3_aa: CASSDPTYNSPLHF

clone_size: few
j_call: TRBJ2-5
d_call: NA
v_call: TRBV5-1
cdr3_nt: TGCGCCAGCAGCTTGGTTCAGGGAACGGGCCAAGAGACCCAGTACTTC
cdr3_aa: CASSLVQGTGQETQYF

clone_size: many
j_call: TRBJ1-2
d_call: TRBD1
v_call: TRBV5-1
cdr3_nt: TGCGCCAGCAGCTTGGCCGAAGGACAGGGTAACTATGGCTACACCTTC
cdr3_aa: CASSLAEGQGNYGYTF

clone_size: few
j_call: TRBJ2-3
d_call: TRBD2
v_call: TRBV4-1
cdr3_nt: TGCGCCAGCAGCCAAGTCCCGGGGGGGAGCACAGATACGCAGTATTTT
cdr3_aa: CASSQVPGGSTDTQYF

clone_size: few
j_call: TRBJ2-1
d_call: TRBD1
v_call: TRBV7-9
cdr3_nt: TGTGCCAGCAGCTTAGAAGCAGGGGGCTATTACAATGAGCAGTTCTTC
cdr3_aa: CASSLEAGGYYNEQFF

clone_size: NA
j_call: TRBJ2-7
d_call: NA
v_call: TRBV28
cdr3_nt: TGTGCCAGCAGTTTATCTCTAGTGGGCAGGGGGGACTACGAGCAGTACTTC
cdr3_aa: CASSLSLVGRGDYEQYF

clone_size: NA
j_call: TRBJ1-4
d_call: NA
v_call: TRBV20-1
cdr3_nt: TGCAGTGCCTGCTTTGGGGCGGATGAAAAACTGTTTTTT
cdr3_aa: CSACFGADEKLFF

clone_size: NA
j_call: TRBJ2-7
d_call: NA
v_call: TRBV10-3
cdr3_nt: TGTGCCATCAGTGAGTCCAGAGCTGTTTTCGAGCAGTACTTC
cdr3_aa: CAISESRAVFEQYF

clone_size: NA
j_call: TRBJ2-1
d_call: TRBD2
v_call: TRBV27
cdr3_nt: TGTGCCAGCACCCGACTAGCGGGAGGGTCCAATGAGCAGTTCTTC
cdr3_aa: CASTRLAGGSNEQFF

clone_size: NA
j_call: TRBJ2-2
d_call: TRBD2
v_call: TRBV27
cdr3_nt: TGTGCCAGCAGCTCCCTCCCGGGACTAGCGGGAGCGAACACCGGGGAGCTGTTTTTT
cdr3_aa: CASSSLPGLAGANTGELFF

clone_size: NA
j_call: TRBJ1-1
d_call: NA
v_call: TRBV12-3/TRBV12-4
cdr3_nt: TGTGCCAGCAGTTTTTCTCGCCCTGAAGCTTTCTTT
cdr3_aa: CASSFSRPEAFF

clone_size: few
j_call: TRBJ2-2
d_call: TRBD2
v_call: TRBV12-3/TRBV12-4
cdr3_nt: TGTGCTAGCGGAAGCGGGAGGCCCCACGGGGAGCTGTTTTTT
cdr3_aa: CASGSGRPHGELFF

clone_size: few
j_call: TRBJ2-4
d_call: NA
v_call: TRBV7-2
cdr3_nt: TGTGCCAGCAGCTTAAGGACCAGCAAAAACATTCAGTACTTC
cdr3_aa: CASSLRTSKNIQYF

clone_size: NA
j_call: TRBJ2-3
d_call: TRBD2
v_call: TRBV9
cdr3_nt: TGTGCCAGCAGCGTAAGCGGGAGCTCAGATACGCAGTATTTT
cdr3_aa: CASSVSGSSDTQYF

clone_size: NA
j_call: TRBJ2-2
d_call: TRBD2
v_call: TRBV5-1
cdr3_nt: TGCGCCAGCGGCGGGACTAGCGGGAGTAGGGAGCTGTTTTTT
cdr3_aa: CASGGTSGSRELFF

clone_size: NA
j_call: TRBJ2-3
d_call: NA
v_call: TRBV5-5
cdr3_nt: TGTGCCAGCAGCCGGATCCTAGACACAGATACGCAGTATTTT
cdr3_aa: CASSRILDTDTQYF

clone_size: NA
j_call: TRBJ2-5
d_call: NA
v_call: TRBV6-2/TRBV6-3
cdr3_nt: TGTGCCAGCAGTTACTCCGAGGGGGATCAAGAGACCCAGTACTTC
cdr3_aa: CASSYSEGDQETQYF

clone_size: many
j_call: TRBJ2-2
d_call: NA
v_call: TRBV5-1
cdr3_nt: TGCGCCAGCACAGTGTCGGGCACCGGGGAGCTGTTTTTT
cdr3_aa: CASTVSGTGELFF

clone_size: few
j_call: TRBJ2-2
d_call: NA
v_call: TRBV5-5
cdr3_nt: TGTGCCAGCAGGTCCCAAATCGAGAGTACCGGGGAGCTGTTTTTT
cdr3_aa: CASRSQIESTGELFF

clone_size: few
j_call: TRBJ1-4
d_call: NA
v_call: TRBV28
cdr3_nt: TGTGCCAGCAGTAGTCCTCGGGGGCCTACTAATGAAAAACTGTTTTTT
cdr3_aa: CASSSPRGPTNEKLFF

clone_size: NA
j_call: TRBJ1-2
d_call: TRBD1
v_call: TRBV7-2
cdr3_nt: TGTGCCAGCAGCTTAGGTCTTGGGCAGGGGGATGGCTACACCTTC
cdr3_aa: CASSLGLGQGDGYTF

clone_size: NA
j_call: TRBJ2-3
d_call: NA
v_call: TRBV4-3
cdr3_nt: TGCGCCAGCAGCCAAGAACAGGACCCTAGCACAGATACGCAGTATTTT
cdr3_aa: CASSQEQDPSTDTQYF

clone_size: few
j_call: TRBJ2-5
d_call: NA
v_call: TRBV7-9
cdr3_nt: TGTGCCAGCAATCTGGGACACTTACAAGAGACCCAGTACTTC
cdr3_aa: CASNLGHLQETQYF

clone_size: NA
j_call: TRBJ2-1
d_call: NA
v_call: TRBV7-2
cdr3_nt: TGTGCCAGCAGCCTATCCTGGGGGAGGAATGAGCAGTTCTTC
cdr3_aa: CASSLSWGRNEQFF

clone_size: NA
j_call: TRBJ2-7
d_call: TRBD2
v_call: TRBV4-3
cdr3_nt: TGCGCCAGCAGCTACGGACTAGCGGGAGGTTCCTACGAGCAGTACTTC
cdr3_aa: CASSYGLAGGSYEQYF

clone_size: NA
j_call: TRBJ2-3
d_call: NA
v_call: TRBV18
cdr3_nt: TGTGCCAGCTCACTCCGTGAGAGGGGCGCAGATACGCAGTATTTT
cdr3_aa: CASSLRERGADTQYF

clone_size: NA
j_call: TRBJ1-1
d_call: NA
v_call: TRBV7-9
cdr3_nt: TGTGCCAGCACCCTCGACGGCTACACTGAAGCTTTCTTT
cdr3_aa: CASTLDGYTEAFF

clone_size: many
j_call: TRBJ2-4
d_call: NA
v_call: TRBV20-1
cdr3_nt: TGCAGTGCTAGAGATGTATCCTTAGCCAAAAACATTCAGTACTTC
cdr3_aa: CSARDVSLAKNIQYF

clone_size: NA
j_call: TRBJ1-1
d_call: TRBD1
v_call: TRBV6-2/TRBV6-3
cdr3_nt: TGTGCCAGCACCCACTACTTGACGACAGGGACCTTTGAAGCTTTCTTT
cdr3_aa: CASTHYLTTGTFEAFF

clone_size: few
j_call: TRBJ2-7
d_call: TRBD2
v_call: TRBV6-2/TRBV6-3
cdr3_nt: TGTGCCAGCAGTTACCGAAAGACTAGCGGGGACTCCTACGAGCAGTACTTC
cdr3_aa: CASSYRKTSGDSYEQYF

clone_size: few
j_call: TRBJ2-3
d_call: NA
v_call: TRBV5-6
cdr3_nt: TGTGCCAGCAGCTTCCGTAGGGACCCTATAGATACGCAGTATTTT
cdr3_aa: CASSFRRDPIDTQYF

clone_size: NA
j_call: TRBJ1-5
d_call: TRBD1
v_call: TRBV6-2/TRBV6-3
cdr3_nt: TGTGCCAGCAGTTACTCTCCATTGAAGGGGGCGGATGATCAGCCCCAGCATTTT
cdr3_aa: CASSYSPLKGADDQPQHF

clone_size: few
j_call: TRBJ1-5
d_call: NA
v_call: TRBV4-3
cdr3_nt: TGCGCCAGCAGCCAAGATCTTCGGCGGGGGCTCGCTGGCCAGCCCCAGCATTTT
cdr3_aa: CASSQDLRRGLAGQPQHF

clone_size: NA
j_call: TRBJ2-1
d_call: NA
v_call: TRBV7-2
cdr3_nt: TGTGCCACCACAACTAGTCTTGAGCAGTTCTTC
cdr3_aa: CATTTSLEQFF

clone_size: few
j_call: TRBJ1-5
d_call: TRBD1
v_call: TRBV4-3
cdr3_nt: TGCGCCAGCAGCCAAGGGACAGGAGACAATCAGCCCCAGCATTTT
cdr3_aa: CASSQGTGDNQPQHF